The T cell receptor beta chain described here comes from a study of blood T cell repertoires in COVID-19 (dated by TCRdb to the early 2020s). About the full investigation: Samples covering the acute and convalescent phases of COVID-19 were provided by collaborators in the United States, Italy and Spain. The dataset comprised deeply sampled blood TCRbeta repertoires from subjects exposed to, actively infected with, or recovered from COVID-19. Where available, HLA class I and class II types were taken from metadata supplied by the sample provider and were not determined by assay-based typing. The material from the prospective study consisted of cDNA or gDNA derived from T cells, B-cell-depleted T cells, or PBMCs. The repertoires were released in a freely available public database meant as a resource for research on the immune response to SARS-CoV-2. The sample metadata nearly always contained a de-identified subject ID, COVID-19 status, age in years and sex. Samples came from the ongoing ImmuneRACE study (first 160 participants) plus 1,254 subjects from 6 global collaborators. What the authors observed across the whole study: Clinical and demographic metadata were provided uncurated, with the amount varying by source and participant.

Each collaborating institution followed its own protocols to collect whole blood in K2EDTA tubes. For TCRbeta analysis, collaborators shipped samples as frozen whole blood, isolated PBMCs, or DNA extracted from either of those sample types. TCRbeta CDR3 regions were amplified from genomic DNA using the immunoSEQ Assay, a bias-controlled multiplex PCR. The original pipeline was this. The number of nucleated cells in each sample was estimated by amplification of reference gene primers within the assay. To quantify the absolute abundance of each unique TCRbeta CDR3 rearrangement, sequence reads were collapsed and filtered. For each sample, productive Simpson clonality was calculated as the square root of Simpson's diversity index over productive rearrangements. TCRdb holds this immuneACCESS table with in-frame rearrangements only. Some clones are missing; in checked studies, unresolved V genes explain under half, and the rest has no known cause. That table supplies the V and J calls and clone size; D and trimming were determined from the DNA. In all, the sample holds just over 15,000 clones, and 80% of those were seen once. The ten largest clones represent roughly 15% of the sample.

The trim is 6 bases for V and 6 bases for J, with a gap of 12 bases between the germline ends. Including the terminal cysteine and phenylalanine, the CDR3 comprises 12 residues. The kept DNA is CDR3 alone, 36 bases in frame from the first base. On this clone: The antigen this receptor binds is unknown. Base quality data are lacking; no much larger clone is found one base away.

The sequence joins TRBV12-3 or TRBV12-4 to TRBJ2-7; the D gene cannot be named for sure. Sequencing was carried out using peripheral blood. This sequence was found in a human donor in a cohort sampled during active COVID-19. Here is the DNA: TGTGCCAGCAGCCCCGCGGCTGGCGAGCAGTACTTC. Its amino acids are CASSPAAGEQYF.